This TCR beta chain is drawn from a study of control samples from healthy donors and cancer patients. Profiling relied on immunoSEQ multiplex PCR, and the TCRdb table lists in-frame clones only, not all of them. The sample includes roughly 150,000 clones, roughly 93% of them seen just once. Trimming pared 2 bases from V and 2 bases from J, leaving 10 bases between. The CDR3 sequence is 14 residues long. The chain recombines TRBV5-3 with TRBJ1-2; no clear D gene. TRBV5-3 is assigned to the ORF class and has an uncertain function. This receptor was taken from a man over 45 in good health. Specimen: blood. The CDR3 spells CARSFWTGNYGYTF. CDR3 sequence (DNA): TGTGCCAGAAGCTTTTGGACGGGGAACTATGGCTACACCTTC.